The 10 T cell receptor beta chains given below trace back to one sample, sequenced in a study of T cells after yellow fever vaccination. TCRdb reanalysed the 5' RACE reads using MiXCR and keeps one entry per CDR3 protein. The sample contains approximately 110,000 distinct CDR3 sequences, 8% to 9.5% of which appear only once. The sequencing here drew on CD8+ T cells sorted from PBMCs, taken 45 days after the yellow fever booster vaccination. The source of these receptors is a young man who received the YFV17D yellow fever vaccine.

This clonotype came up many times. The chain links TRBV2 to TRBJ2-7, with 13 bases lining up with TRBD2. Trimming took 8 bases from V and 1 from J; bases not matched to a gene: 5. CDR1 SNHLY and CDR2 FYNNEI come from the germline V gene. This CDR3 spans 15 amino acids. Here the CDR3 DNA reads TGTGCCAGCCGACTAGCGGGAGGCTTATCCTACGAGCAGTACTTC. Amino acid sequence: CASRLAGGLSYEQYF.

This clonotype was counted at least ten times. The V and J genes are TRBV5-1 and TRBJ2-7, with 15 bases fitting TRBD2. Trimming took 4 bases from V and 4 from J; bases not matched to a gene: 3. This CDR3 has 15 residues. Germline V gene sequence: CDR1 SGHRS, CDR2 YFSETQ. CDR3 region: CASSPGTSGRYEQYF. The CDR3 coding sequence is TGCGCCAGCAGCCCCGGGACTAGCGGGAGGTACGAGCAGTACTTC.

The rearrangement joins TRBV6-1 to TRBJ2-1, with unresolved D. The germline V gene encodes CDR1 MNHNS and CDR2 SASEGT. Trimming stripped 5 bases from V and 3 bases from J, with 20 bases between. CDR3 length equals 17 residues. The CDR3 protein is CASSPSLTFLVYNEQFF. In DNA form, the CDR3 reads TGTGCCAGCAGTCCATCTCTTACGTTCCTGGTCTACAATGAGCAGTTCTTC.

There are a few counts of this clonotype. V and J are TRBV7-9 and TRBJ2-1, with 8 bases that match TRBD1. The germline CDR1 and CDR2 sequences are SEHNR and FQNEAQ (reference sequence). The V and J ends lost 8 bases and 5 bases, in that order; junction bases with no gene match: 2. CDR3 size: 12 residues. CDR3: CASRQGNNEQFF. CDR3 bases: TGTGCCAGCCGACAGGGGAACAATGAGCAGTTCTTC.

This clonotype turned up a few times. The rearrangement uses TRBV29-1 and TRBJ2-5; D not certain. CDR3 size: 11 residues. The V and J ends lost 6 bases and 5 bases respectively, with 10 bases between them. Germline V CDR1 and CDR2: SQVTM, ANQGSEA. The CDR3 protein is CSVGFLETQYF. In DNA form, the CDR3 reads TGCAGCGTGGGATTCTTGGAGACCCAGTACTTC.

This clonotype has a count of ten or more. The CDR3 DNA is TGCAGTGCTAGAGATCTCCGGTTGGGGGGGGAGACCCAGTACTTC. Protein sequence: CSARDLRLGGETQYF. The genes are TRBV20-1 and TRBJ2-5, with TRBD2 matching over 7 bases. The CDR3 spans 15 residues. The trim removed 0 bases at V and 5 bases at J, leaving 9 bases unmatched. Germline CDR1 DFQATT, CDR2 SNEGSKA (reference sequence).

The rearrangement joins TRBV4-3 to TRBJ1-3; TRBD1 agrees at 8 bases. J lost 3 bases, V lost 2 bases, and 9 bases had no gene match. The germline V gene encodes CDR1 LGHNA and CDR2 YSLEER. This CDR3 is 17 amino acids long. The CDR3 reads CASSQLETTGDGNTIYF. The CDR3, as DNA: TGCGCCAGCAGCCAATTGGAGACGACAGGGGATGGAAACACCATATATTTT.

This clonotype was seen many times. The CDR3 sequence: CASSSGTSGYNEQFF. The CDR3 DNA is TGCGCCAGCAGCTCCGGCACTAGCGGATACAATGAGCAGTTCTTC. The chain has TRBV5-1 and TRBJ2-1; 8 bases map to TRBD2. Germline CDR1 reads SGHRS; CDR2 reads YFSETQ. CDR3 length equals 15 residues. Unmatched junction bases numbered 6, after V lost 3 bases and J lost 4 bases.

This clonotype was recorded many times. CDR3 loop: CSALPQGPSTDTQYF. Here the CDR3 DNA reads TGCAGTGCCCTTCCGCAGGGGCCAAGCACAGATACGCAGTATTTT. V gene TRBV20-1 combines with J gene TRBJ2-3, with D perhaps matching TRBD1 (6 bases). V gave up 6 bases and J gave up 0 bases, with 16 bases separating them. The CDR3 is made up of 15 amino acids. The germline V gene has CDR1 DFQATT and CDR2 SNEGSKA (reference sequence).

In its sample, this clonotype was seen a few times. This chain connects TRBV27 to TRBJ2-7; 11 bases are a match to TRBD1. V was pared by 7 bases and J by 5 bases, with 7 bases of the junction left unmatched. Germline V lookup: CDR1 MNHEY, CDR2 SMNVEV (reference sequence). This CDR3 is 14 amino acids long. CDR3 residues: CASTPGQGANEQYF. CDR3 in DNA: TGTGCCAGCACCCCAGGACAGGGGGCAAACGAGCAGTACTTC.